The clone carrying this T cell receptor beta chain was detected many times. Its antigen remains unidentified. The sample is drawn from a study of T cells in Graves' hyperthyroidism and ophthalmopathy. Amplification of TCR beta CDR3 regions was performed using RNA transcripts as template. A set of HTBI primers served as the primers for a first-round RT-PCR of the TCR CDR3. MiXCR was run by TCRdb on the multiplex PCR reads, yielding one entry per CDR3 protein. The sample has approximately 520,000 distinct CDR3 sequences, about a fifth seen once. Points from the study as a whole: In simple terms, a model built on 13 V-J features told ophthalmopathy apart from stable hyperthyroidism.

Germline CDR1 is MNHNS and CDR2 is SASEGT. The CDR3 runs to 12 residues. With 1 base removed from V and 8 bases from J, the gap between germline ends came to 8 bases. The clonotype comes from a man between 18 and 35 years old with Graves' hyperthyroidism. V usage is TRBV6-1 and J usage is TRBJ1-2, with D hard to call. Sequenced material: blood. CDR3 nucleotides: TGTGCCAGCAGTGAAGTGGGAAGAGGCTACACCTTC. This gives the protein CASSEVGRGYTF.